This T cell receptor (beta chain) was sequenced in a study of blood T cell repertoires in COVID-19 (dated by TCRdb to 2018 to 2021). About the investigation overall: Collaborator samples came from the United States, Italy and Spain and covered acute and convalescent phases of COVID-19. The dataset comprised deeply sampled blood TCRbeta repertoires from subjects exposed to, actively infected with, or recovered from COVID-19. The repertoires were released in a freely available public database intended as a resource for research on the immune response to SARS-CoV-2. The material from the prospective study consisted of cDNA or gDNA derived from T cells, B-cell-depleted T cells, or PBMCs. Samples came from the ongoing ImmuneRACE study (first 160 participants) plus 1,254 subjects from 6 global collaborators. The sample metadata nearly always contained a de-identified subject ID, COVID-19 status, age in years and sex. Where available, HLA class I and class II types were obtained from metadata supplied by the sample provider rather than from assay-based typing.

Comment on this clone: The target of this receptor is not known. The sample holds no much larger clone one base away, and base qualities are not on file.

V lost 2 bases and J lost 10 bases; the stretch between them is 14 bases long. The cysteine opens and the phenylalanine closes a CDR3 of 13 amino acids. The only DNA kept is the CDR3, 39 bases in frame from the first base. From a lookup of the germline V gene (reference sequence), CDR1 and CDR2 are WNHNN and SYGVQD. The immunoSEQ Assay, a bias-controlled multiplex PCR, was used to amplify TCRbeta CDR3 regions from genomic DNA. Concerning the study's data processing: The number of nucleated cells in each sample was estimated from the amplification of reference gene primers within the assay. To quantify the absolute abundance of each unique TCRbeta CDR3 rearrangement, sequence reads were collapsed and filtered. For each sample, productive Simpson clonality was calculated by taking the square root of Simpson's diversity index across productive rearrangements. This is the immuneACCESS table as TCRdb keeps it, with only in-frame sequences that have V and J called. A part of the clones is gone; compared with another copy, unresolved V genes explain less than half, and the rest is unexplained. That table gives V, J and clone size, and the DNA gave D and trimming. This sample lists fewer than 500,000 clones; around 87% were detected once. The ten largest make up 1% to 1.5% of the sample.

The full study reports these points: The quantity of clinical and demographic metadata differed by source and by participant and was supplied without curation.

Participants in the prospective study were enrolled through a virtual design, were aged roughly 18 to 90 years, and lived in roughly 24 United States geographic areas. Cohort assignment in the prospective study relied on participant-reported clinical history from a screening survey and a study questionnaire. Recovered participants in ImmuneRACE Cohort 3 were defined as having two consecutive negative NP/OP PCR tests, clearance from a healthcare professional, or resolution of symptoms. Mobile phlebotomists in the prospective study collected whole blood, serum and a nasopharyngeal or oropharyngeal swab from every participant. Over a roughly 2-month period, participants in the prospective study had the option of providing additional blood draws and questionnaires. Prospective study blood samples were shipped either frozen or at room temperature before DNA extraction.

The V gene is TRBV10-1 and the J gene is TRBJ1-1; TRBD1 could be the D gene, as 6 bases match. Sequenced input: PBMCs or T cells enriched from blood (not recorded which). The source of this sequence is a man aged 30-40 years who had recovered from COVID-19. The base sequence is TGCGCCAGCAGTGAGGAGGGTCCCAGGGGAGCTTTCTTT. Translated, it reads CASSEEGPRGAFF.